These 8 T cell receptor beta chains came from one sample sequenced in a study of blood T cell repertoires in COVID-19. Clones were sequenced by immunoSEQ multiplex PCR, and TCRdb holds only the in-frame ones, with some missing. The sample contains some 110,000 clones, roughly 80% of which appear only once. The sequenced material came from peripheral blood. These receptors were collected from a man aged 25 to 40 with acute or convalescent COVID-19.

The sample holds one count of this clone. The rearrangement uses TRBV30 and TRBJ1-5, with TRBD1 matching over 12 bases. V was pared by 2 bases and J by 7 bases, with 6 bases of the junction left unmatched. The CDR3 length is 15 residues. Germline values: CDR1 GTSNPN, CDR2 SVGIG (reference sequence). The CDR3 is CAWSPGQGARQPQHF. CDR3 bases: TGTGCCTGGAGTCCGGGACAGGGGGCACGACAGCCCCAGCATTTT. Together with reference TRBV30 and TRBJ1-5, the CDR3 gives the full variable domain: SQTIHQWPATLVQPVGSPLSLECTVEGTSNPNLYWYRQAAGRGLQLLFYSVGIGQISSEVPQNLSASRPQDRQFILSSKKLLLSDSGFYLCAWSPGQGARQPQHFGDGTRLSIL.

This clone occurred a few times. This sequence joins TRBV12-5 and TRBJ1-5, with 7 bases lining up with TRBD1. The CDR3 contains 15 residues. V gave up 2 bases and J gave up 10 bases; unmatched junction bases: 11. CDR1 and CDR2 from the germline V gene are LGHNT and FRNRAP. CDR3 amino acids: CASGLLSTGMRPQHF. The CDR3, as DNA: TGTGCTAGTGGTTTGCTCTCGACAGGGATGAGACCCCAGCATTTT.

This chain uses TRBV9 with TRBJ2-7, with TRBD1 matching 7 bases. V lost 4 bases and J lost 1; bases outside the gene matches: 8. This CDR3 contains 15 residues. In germline, CDR1 is SGDLS, CDR2 YYNGEE. The DNA for the CDR3 is TGTGCCAGCAGCCAAGGGTCGGGACAGTCCTACGAGCAGTACTTC. Translated: CASSQGSGQSYEQYF.

This rearrangement joins TRBV5-4 to TRBJ2-1; 9 nucleotides line up with TRBD2. Germline V gene lookup returns CDR1 SGHNT and CDR2 YYREEE (reference sequence). This CDR3 has 18 amino acids. Trimming removed 4 bases from V and 0 bases from J; junction bases left unmatched: 11. The CDR3: CASSRRGLAGVSYNEQFF. The CDR3 coding sequence is TGTGCCAGCAGCCGCAGAGGGTTAGCGGGAGTCTCCTACAATGAGCAGTTCTTC.

The gene calls are TRBV27 and TRBJ2-7, with D perhaps matching TRBD2 (5 bases). V lost 5 bases and J lost 3, with 14 bases in between. CDR1 and CDR2 from the germline V gene are MNHEY and SMNVEV (reference sequence). The CDR3 is 14 residues long. The CDR3, as DNA: TGTGCCAGCAGTAGCGGTGATGGAATCTACGAGCAGTACTTC. It codes for CASSSGDGIYEQYF.

This chain uses TRBV27 with TRBJ1-5; TRBD1 agrees at 8 bases. Germline lookup yields CDR1 MNHEY and CDR2 SMNVEV (reference sequence). J gave up 6 bases and V 4 bases, and 11 bases lay outside the gene matches. This CDR3 spans 16 amino acids. This CDR3 is CASSSRTGRYIQPQHF. The CDR3 nucleotides are TGTGCCAGCAGTTCCCGGACAGGGAGATACATTCAGCCCCAGCATTTT.

The rearrangement uses TRBV6-1 and TRBJ2-5; 8 bases are shared with TRBD2. Germline V gene data show CDR1 as MNHNS and CDR2 as SASEGT. Losses at the gene ends were 1 base for V and 4 bases for J; bases not matched to a gene: 8. The CDR3 runs 16 residues. The CDR3 spells CASSEVMGLGPETQYF. DNA for the CDR3: TGTGCCAGCAGTGAAGTAATGGGACTAGGGCCAGAGACCCAGTACTTC.

This clone was recorded a few times. CDR3 sequence (DNA): TGCGCCAGCAGCGGAGGCGGGAGTGGGGATGAGCAGTTCTTC. Translating it yields CASSGGGSGDEQFF. The gene calls are TRBV5-1 and TRBJ2-1; 7 bases align to TRBD2. CDR1 is SGHRS and CDR2 is YFSETQ in the germline V gene. With V trimmed by 4 bases and J by 8 bases, 9 bases remained unmatched. The CDR3 has 14 amino acids.